Reported below is one TCR beta chain. V trimming: 2 bases; J trimming: 9 bases; junction bases outside the gene matches: 2. The CDR3 has 12 residues. Germline V gene data show CDR1 as SGHRS and CDR2 as YFSETQ. Extraction of RNA preceded its reverse transcription into cDNA, which served as the sequencing template. Libraries were prepared by immunoSEQ multiplex PCR; TCRdb keeps only in-frame clonotypes and omits some of them. Of around 100,000 clones in the sample, roughly 46% are singletons; the top ten hold roughly 18%. Documented treatment: oral pan-JAK inhibitor, 5-10 mg twice daily. The data originate from a study of CD8+ T cells in alopecia areata.

The source material was CD8+ T cells sorted from blood, sampled at week 24, from a patient treated with tofacitinib. This sequence was found in a human donor with alopecia areata. This chain joins TRBV5-1 and TRBJ2-1; 7 nucleotides align to TRBD2. The CDR3 nucleotides read TGCGCCAGCAGCTTTACTAGCGTTGAGCAGTTCTTC. Its translation: CASSFTSVEQFF.